This note documents a single T cell receptor (beta chain) sequence. Per the authors' pipeline: For nucleated cells, counts were estimated from reference gene primer amplification. Libraries were prepared by immunoSEQ multiplex PCR; TCRdb keeps only in-frame clonotypes and omits some of them. That table furnishes V, J and clone size, whereas the DNA furnished D and trimming. The sample includes 150,000 to 200,000 clones, about 81% of them seen just once. This entry comes from a study of blood T cell repertoires in COVID-19. Looking at the study overall: The samples span acute and convalescent COVID-19 from the United States, Italy and Spain. T cells, B-cell-depleted T cells, or PBMCs supplied cDNA or gDNA.

The length of the CDR3 is 15 residues. The V segment lost 2 bases and the J segment 3 bases; nucleotides outside the gene matches: 5. Germline CDR1 is SGHRS and CDR2 is YFSETQ. The clonotype comes from a woman of 80 years or more with acute or convalescent COVID-19. The chain has TRBV5-1 and TRBJ2-7, with 10 bases lining up with TRBD2. The sample consisted of peripheral blood. The CDR3 DNA reads TGCGCCAGCAGCTTCCGAGGACTAGCGGACTACGAGCAGTACTTC. Its translation is CASSFRGLADYEQYF.